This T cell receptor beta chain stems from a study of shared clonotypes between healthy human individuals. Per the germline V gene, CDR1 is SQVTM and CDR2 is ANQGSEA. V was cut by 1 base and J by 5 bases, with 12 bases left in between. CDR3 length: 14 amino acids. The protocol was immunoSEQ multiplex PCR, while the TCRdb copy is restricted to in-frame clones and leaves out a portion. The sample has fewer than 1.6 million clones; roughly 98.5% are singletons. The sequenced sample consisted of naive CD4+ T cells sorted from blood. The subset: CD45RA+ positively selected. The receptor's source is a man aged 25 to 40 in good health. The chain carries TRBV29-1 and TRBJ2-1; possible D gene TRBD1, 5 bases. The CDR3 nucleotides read TGCAGCGTTGAAGGGTGGGGCTGGGACAATGAGCAGTTCTTC. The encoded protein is CSVEGWGWDNEQFF.